The 30 T cell receptor beta chains in this list originate from one sample, sequenced in a study of T cell responses to AZD1222 COVID-19 vaccine. Libraries were prepared by immunoSEQ multiplex PCR; TCRdb keeps only in-frame clonotypes and omits some of them. The sample yields some 85,000 clones, about 91% seen once. Sample: peripheral blood, taken on day 0 of AZD1222 vaccination. The receptor set was obtained from an adult in good health.

The chain carries TRBV30 and TRBJ2-7; TRBD2 aligns across 8 bases. CDR3 length equals 15 residues. The germline V gene encodes CDR1 GTSNPN and CDR2 SVGIG (reference sequence). Trimming cost V 5 bases and J 0 bases; bases outside gene matches: 9. CDR3 nucleotide sequence: TGTGCCTGGCTTCGAGCGGGAGCCATCTCCTACGAGCAGTACTTC. Encoded protein: CAWLRAGAISYEQYF.

The genes are TRBV19 and TRBJ1-2; no reliable D call. The CDR3 totals 13 residues. In germline, CDR1 is LNHDA, CDR2 SQIVND (reference sequence). Trimming cost V 4 bases and J 2 bases, with 8 bases left between them. CDR3 in amino acids: CASSKGRNYGYTF. The CDR3 DNA follows: TGTGCCAGTAGTAAGGGCAGGAACTATGGCTACACCTTC.

This chain joins TRBV27 and TRBJ1-4; TRBD1 is a possible D gene (6 bases). Germline V gene sequence: CDR1 MNHEY, CDR2 SMNVEV (reference sequence). V lost 3 bases, J lost 3 bases, and 17 bases lay in between. This CDR3 has 17 residues. CDR3 in DNA: TGTGCCAGCAGTTTTCAACAGGGAGCAGGAGCTAATGAAAAACTGTTTTTT. This sequence encodes CASSFQQGAGANEKLFF.

This clone was seen only once. The chain carries TRBV12-3 or TRBV12-4 and TRBJ1-1; no reliable D call. The CDR3 has 12 residues. Deletions cut 6 bases from V and 12 bases from J, with 17 bases between. CDR3 sequence: CASRPLRIGTFF. In DNA form, the CDR3 reads TGTGCCAGCAGGCCCCTGCGAATTGGGACTTTCTTT.

The CDR3 DNA reads as TGCGCCAGCAGCCAAGTGGGGGACAAGCCCTACGAGCAGTACTTC. Translated: CASSQVGDKPYEQYF. V usage is TRBV4-1 and J usage is TRBJ2-7, with a weak D call TRBD1 (6 bases). CDR3 size: 15 residues. The V gene lost 1 base and the J gene lost 2 bases, with 12 bases spanning the gap. Looked up from germline, CDR1 is MGHRA and CDR2 is YSYEKL.

This clone was counted once. The V and J genes are TRBV4-1 and TRBJ2-3; 12 bases map to TRBD2. The germline CDR1 and CDR2 sequences are MGHRA and YSYEKL. The CDR3 length is 16 residues. The V segment lost 6 bases and the J segment 7 bases; nucleotides outside the gene matches: 11. The CDR3 nucleotides read TGCGCCAGCAGGGGTAGACTAGCGGGAGATACAAATACGCAGTATTTT. It specifies CASRGRLAGDTNTQYF.

This chain connects TRBV7-3 to TRBJ2-5; 11 nucleotides align to TRBD1. With 5 bases clipped from V and 4 bases from J, the junction kept 6 bases outside the gene matches. Germline loops: CDR1 SGHTA, CDR2 FQGTGA. This CDR3 region has 15 residues. In DNA form, the CDR3 reads TGTGCCAGCAGCCCGACTGGGACAGGGGGAGAGACCCAGTACTTC. Its translation is CASSPTGTGGETQYF.

Written as DNA, the CDR3 is TGCGCCAGCAGCCAAGAAGGCACAGATACGCAGTATTTT. Amino acid sequence: CASSQEGTDTQYF. The chain couples TRBV4-1 to TRBJ2-3; D gene unclear. The ends were cut back, 0 bases at V and 1 base at J, with 2 bases in the middle. This CDR3 is 13 amino acids long. Germline V gene lookup returns CDR1 MGHRA and CDR2 YSYEKL.

The chain has TRBV30 and TRBJ2-7; tentative D call: TRBD2 (6 bases). With 0 bases removed from V and 4 bases from J, the gap between germline ends came to 10 bases. Per germline, CDR1 GTSNPN and CDR2 SVGIG (reference sequence). This CDR3 has 13 amino acids. The CDR3 is CAWSVSGVYEQYF. CDR3 nucleotides: TGTGCCTGGAGTGTGTCGGGAGTTTACGAGCAGTACTTC.

In its sample, this clone was seen once. The chain combines TRBV5-5 with TRBJ2-7; TRBD2 matches at 10 bases. The V gene end was trimmed by 5 bases and the J gene end by 4 bases; junction bases not matched to a gene: 6. The germline V gene encodes CDR1 SGHKS and CDR2 YYEKEE (reference sequence). The CDR3 covers 14 residues. Written as DNA, the CDR3 is TGTGCCAGCAGACCAGCGGGGGGGAGGTACGAGCAGTACTTC. Amino acid sequence: CASRPAGGRYEQYF.

This clone has more than one count but fewer than ten. J is TRBJ2-2 and V is TRBV6-4; possibly TRBD1 for D (6 bases). CDR1 is MRHNA, CDR2 SNTAGT, per germline. Trimming left V 4 bases short and J 3 bases short, with 6 bases between. The CDR3 has 13 amino acids. The CDR3 region has the DNA TGTGCCAGCAGTGGGACAGACACCGGGGAGCTGTTTTTT. It specifies CASSGTDTGELFF.

The rearrangement joins TRBV7-2 to TRBJ1-2; 7 bases map to TRBD1. V was clipped by 1 base and J by 1 base; unmatched bases: 0. The length of the CDR3 is 14 residues. Germline V lookup: CDR1 SGHTA, CDR2 FQGNSA. The CDR3 sequence: CASSLGQGNYGYTF. CDR3 coding DNA: TGTGCCAGCAGCTTAGGACAGGGTAACTATGGCTACACCTTC.

This chain links TRBV19 with TRBJ2-2, with D possibly TRBD2 on 6 matching bases. This CDR3 region has 15 residues. V lost 6 bases to trimming and J lost 2 bases, with 13 bases between them. Germline-derived CDR1 and CDR2 are LNHDA and SQIVND (reference sequence). The CDR3 nucleotides read TGTGCCAGTAGCCTCGGAGGGGCAAACACCGGGGAGCTGTTTTTT. Translating gives CASSLGGANTGELFF.

The gene calls are TRBV4-3 and TRBJ1-2; possible D gene TRBD1, 6 bases. The V gene's germline CDR1 is LGHNA and CDR2 YSLEER. The V gene lost 3 bases and the J gene lost 4 bases, with 12 bases spanning the gap. The CDR3 covers 14 residues. The CDR3 coding sequence is TGCGCCAGCAGCCAGGGCACAGGGTCCTATGGCTACACCTTC. Protein product: CASSQGTGSYGYTF.

The chain couples TRBV27 to TRBJ1-2; TRBD1 agrees at 9 bases. The CDR3 spans 15 residues. From germline, CDR1 is MNHEY and CDR2 SMNVEV (reference sequence). V gave up 3 bases and J gave up 5 bases; unmatched junction bases: 7. The CDR3 is CASSFTPTGGYGYTF. In DNA form, the CDR3 reads TGTGCCAGCAGTTTTACCCCGACAGGGGGATATGGCTACACCTTC.

The chain links TRBV27 to TRBJ1-5; D is perhaps TRBD1 (6 bases). Trimming stripped 6 bases from V and 0 bases from J, with 12 bases between. The CDR3 sequence is 15 residues long. Per germline, CDR1 MNHEY and CDR2 SMNVEV (reference sequence). The CDR3 sequence: CASRETGYSNQPQHF. CDR3 nucleotide sequence: TGTGCCAGCAGAGAGACAGGTTATAGCAATCAGCCCCAGCATTTT.

This chain connects TRBV11-2 to TRBJ2-2, with D possibly matching TRBD1 (5 bases). Looked up from germline, CDR1 is SGHAT and CDR2 is FQNNGV. Trimming shortened V by 1 base and J by 5 bases, and 14 bases separated the two germline ends. CDR3 length: 16 residues. CDR3 sequence reads: CASSLVKGRATGELFF. CDR3 bases: TGTGCCAGCAGCTTAGTTAAGGGCAGGGCAACCGGGGAGCTGTTTTTT.

The gene calls are TRBV6-2 or TRBV6-3 and TRBJ1-6; TRBD1 aligns across 7 bases. This CDR3 is built from 20 residues. V shed 0 bases, J shed 0 bases, and the junction held 11 bases outside the gene matches. Germline V CDR1 and CDR2: MNHEY, SVGEGT. CDR3 DNA: TGTGCCAGCAGTTACTCGAAGGGGACAGCCCCGAGCTCCTATAATTCACCCCTCCACTTT. This gives the protein CASSYSKGTAPSSYNSPLHF.

The chain combines TRBV11-2 with TRBJ1-1; unclear D gene. This CDR3 region has 15 residues. Trimming cost V 1 base and J 3 bases, with 12 bases left between them. CDR1 is SGHAT and CDR2 is FQNNGV in the germline V gene. CDR3 in DNA: TGTGCCAGCAGCTTAGTTGGCAGCGGCGACACTGAAGCTTTCTTT. This translates into CASSLVGSGDTEAFF.

The chain employs TRBV7-9 and TRBJ1-2, with a possible D match to TRBD1 (6 bases). Germline CDR1 is SEHNR and CDR2 is FQNEAQ (reference sequence). V lost 5 bases and J lost 3, with 19 bases in between. The CDR3 spans 16 residues. This CDR3 is CASSLFPGAGDYGYTF. DNA of the CDR3: TGTGCCAGCAGCCTCTTCCCGGGGGCGGGGGACTATGGCTACACCTTC. Using reference TRBV7-9 and TRBJ1-2 for the parts outside the CDR3, the full variable domain is DTGVSQNPRHKITKRGQNVTFRCDPISEHNRLYWYRQTLGQGPEFLTYFQNEAQLEKSRLLSDRFSAERPKGSFSTLEIQRTEQGDSAMYLCASSLFPGAGDYGYTFGSGTRLTVV.

The chain uses TRBV18 and TRBJ1-3; D not certain. Germline V gives CDR1 KGHSH, CDR2 LQKENI. This CDR3 spans 15 amino acids. V shed 3 bases and J shed 1 base, with 10 bases lying between them. Here the CDR3 reads CASSPEVGSGNTIYF. CDR3 in DNA: TGTGCCAGCTCACCCGAAGTAGGTTCTGGAAACACCATATATTTT.

This chain uses TRBV10-3 with TRBJ1-5; no definite D call. V was pared by 0 bases and J by 4 bases, with 7 bases between. The CDR3 length is 14 residues. Germline loops: CDR1 ENHRY, CDR2 SYGVKD. The CDR3: CAISESGLNQPQHF. The CDR3 DNA sequence: TGTGCCATCAGTGAGTCCGGGTTAAATCAGCCCCAGCATTTT.

About this clone: Its ends do not fully match the called genes, so a read error is possible. CDR3 residues: CASSVESSSNEQYF. The CDR3 DNA follows: TGTGCCAGCAGCGTAGAGTCTAGCTCCAACGAGCAGTACTTC. This chain connects TRBV9 to TRBJ2-7, with a weak D call TRBD2 (5 bases). This CDR3 comprises 14 residues. Germline assignment: CDR1 SGDLS and CDR2 YYNGEE.

This chain joins TRBV2 and TRBJ1-1; D is possibly TRBD1 (6 bases). The CDR3 runs 14 residues. Trimming pared 6 bases from V and 11 bases from J, leaving 22 bases between. Germline lookup yields CDR1 SNHLY and CDR2 FYNNEI. The DNA for the CDR3 is TGTGCCAGCAGAGATCACACACAGGGCTCAGGTGCTTTCTTT. It specifies CASRDHTQGSGAFF.

The chain has TRBV15 and TRBJ2-3; D unclear. The CDR3 spans 12 residues. The V end was cut by 3 bases, the J end by 2 bases, with 3 bases between. From germline, CDR1 is LNHNV and CDR2 YYDKDF (reference sequence). CDR3 in amino acids: CATSRTTDTQYF. The CDR3 DNA is TGTGCCACCAGCAGGACCACAGATACGCAGTATTTT.

This chain uses TRBV27 with TRBJ2-7; 10 bases align to TRBD2. Per the germline V gene, CDR1 is MNHEY and CDR2 is SMNVEV (reference sequence). V lost 4 bases and J lost 2; bases outside the gene matches: 2. The CDR3 covers 14 residues. The CDR3 coding sequence is TGTGCCAGCAGTTCGCTAGCGGGAGCCTACGAGCAGTACTTC. Translating gives CASSSLAGAYEQYF.

In its sample, this clone is medium-sized. The junction departs from germline at one end; a sequencing error may be responsible. The V gene is TRBV7-9, the J gene TRBJ2-1, with 7 bases that match TRBD2. Looked up from germline, CDR1 is SEHNR and CDR2 is FQNEAQ (reference sequence). This CDR3 comprises 11 residues. CDR3 DNA: TGTGCCAGCAGCGTAACGACTAGCTTCATCTTC. This codes for CASSVTTSFIF.

This clone has only a few counts. The chain has TRBV7-3 and TRBJ2-3, with 8 bases fitting TRBD1. The CDR3 contains 12 residues. The trim removed 4 bases at V and 8 bases at J, leaving 2 bases unmatched. Germline CDR1 and CDR2: SGHTA and FQGTGA. The CDR3 protein is CASSSGGGTQYF. The CDR3 coding sequence is TGTGCCAGCAGCTCAGGGGGCGGTACGCAGTATTTT.

This clone was observed a few times. The chain uses TRBV2 and TRBJ2-7; D tentatively reads TRBD1 or TRBD2 (5 bases each). Trimming took off 4 bases at V and 2 bases at J, with 9 bases between the two ends. This CDR3 has 13 residues. Germline lookup yields CDR1 SNHLY and CDR2 FYNNEI. The CDR3 coding sequence is TGTGCCAGCAGTGCGGGACCGGCCTACGAGCAGTACTTC. Translating gives CASSAGPAYEQYF.

This rearrangement joins TRBV7-8 to TRBJ2-1, with D possibly TRBD2 on 5 matching bases. Trimming left V 0 bases short and J 5 bases short, with 20 bases between. Per the germline V gene, CDR1 is SGHVS and CDR2 is FQNEAQ. The CDR3 loop spans 18 amino acids. The CDR3 spells CASSLAAAPRSGNNEQFF. The CDR3 nucleotides are TGTGCCAGCAGCTTAGCCGCAGCACCGCGGAGCGGCAACAATGAGCAGTTCTTC.